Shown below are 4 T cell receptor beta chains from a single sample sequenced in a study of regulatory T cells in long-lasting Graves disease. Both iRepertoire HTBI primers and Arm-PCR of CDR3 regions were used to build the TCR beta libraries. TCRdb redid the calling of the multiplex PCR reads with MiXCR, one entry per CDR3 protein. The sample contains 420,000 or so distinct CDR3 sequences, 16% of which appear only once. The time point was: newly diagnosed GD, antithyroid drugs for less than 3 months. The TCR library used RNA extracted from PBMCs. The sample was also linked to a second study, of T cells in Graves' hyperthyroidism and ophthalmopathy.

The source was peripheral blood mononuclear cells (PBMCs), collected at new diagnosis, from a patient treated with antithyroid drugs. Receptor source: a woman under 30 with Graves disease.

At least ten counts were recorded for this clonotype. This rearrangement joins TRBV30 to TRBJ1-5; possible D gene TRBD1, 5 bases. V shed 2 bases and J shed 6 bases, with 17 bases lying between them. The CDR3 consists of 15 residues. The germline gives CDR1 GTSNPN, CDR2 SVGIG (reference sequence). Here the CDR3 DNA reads TGTGCCTGGAGTACCATAGGGGAAGGGAGTCAGCCCCAGCATTTT. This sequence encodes CAWSTIGEGSQPQHF. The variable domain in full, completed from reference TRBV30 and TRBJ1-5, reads SQTIHQWPATLVQPVGSPLSLECTVEGTSNPNLYWYRQAAGRGLQLLFYSVGIGQISSEVPQNLSASRPQDRQFILSSKKLLLSDSGFYLCAWSTIGEGSQPQHFGDGTRLSIL.

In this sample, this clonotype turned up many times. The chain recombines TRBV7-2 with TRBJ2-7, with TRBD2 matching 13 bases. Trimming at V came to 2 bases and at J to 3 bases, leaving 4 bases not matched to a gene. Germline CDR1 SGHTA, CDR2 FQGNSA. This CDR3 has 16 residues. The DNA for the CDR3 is TGTGCCAGCAGCTTAACTAGCGGGAGGGCCCGCTACGAGCAGTACTTC. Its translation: CASSLTSGRARYEQYF.

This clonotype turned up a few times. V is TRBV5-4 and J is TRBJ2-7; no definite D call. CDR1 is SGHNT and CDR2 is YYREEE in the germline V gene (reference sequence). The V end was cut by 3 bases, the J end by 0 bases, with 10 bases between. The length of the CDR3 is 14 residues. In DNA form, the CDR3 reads TGTGCCAGCAGCTCCGACACGAGCTCCTACGAGCAGTACTTC. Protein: CASSSDTSSYEQYF.

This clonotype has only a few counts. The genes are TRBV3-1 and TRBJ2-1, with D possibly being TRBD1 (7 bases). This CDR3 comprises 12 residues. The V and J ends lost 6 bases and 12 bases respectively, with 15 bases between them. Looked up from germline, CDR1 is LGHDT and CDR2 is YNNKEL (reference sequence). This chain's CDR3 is CASRQSGGRQFF. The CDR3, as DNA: TGTGCCAGCAGACAATCAGGGGGGAGGCAGTTCTTC.